This TCR beta chain was sequenced for a study of CD8 T cells in ankylosing spondylitis. Study results and caveats: Disease-linked clones were found to be CD8+ and relatively rare in peripheral blood. Characteristic, it appeared, of ankylosing spondylitis blood was a TCR beta motif of roughly eight highly homologous variants.

15 amino acids form the CDR3, both terminal residues included. Germline loops: CDR1 MNHEY, CDR2 SVGAGI. For this clonotype: The antigen is not known. No DNA is shown, since the ends of the CDR3 on it are uncertain; the CDR3 is the one TCRdb lists.

In TCRdb, the 5' RACE reads were re-called with MiXCR into one record per CDR3 protein. Of about 460,000 distinct CDR3 sequences detected, approximately 5.3% appear once; the ten largest clones hold roughly 3.5%. This sequence originates from a male donor with ankylosing spondylitis. The chain is built from TRBV6-5 and TRBJ2-3; the D call of TRBD1 is as the table states it, not checked on the DNA. Sequencing input: blood, either unsorted or a sorted T cell fraction (not recorded which). The CDR3 loop reads CASSSSPPRQDTQYF.